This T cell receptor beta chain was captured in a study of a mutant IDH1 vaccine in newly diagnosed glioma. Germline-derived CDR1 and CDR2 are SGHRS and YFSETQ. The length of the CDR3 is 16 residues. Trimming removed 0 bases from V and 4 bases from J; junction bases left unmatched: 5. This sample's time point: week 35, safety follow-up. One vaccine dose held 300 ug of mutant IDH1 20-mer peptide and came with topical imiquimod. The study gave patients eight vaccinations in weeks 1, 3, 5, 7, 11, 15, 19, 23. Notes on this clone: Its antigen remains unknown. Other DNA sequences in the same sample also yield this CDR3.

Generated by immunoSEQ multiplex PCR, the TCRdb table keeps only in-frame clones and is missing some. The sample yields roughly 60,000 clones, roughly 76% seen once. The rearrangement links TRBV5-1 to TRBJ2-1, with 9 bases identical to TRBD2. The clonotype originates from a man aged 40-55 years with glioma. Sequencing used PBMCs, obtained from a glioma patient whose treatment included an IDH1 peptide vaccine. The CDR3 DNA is TGCGCCAGCAGCTTGGATAATAGCGGGGGTTACAATGAGCAGTTCTTC. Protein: CASSLDNSGGYNEQFF.